The 32 T cell receptor beta chains below were found in one sample sequenced in a study of cytomegalovirus exposure and HLA in healthy donors. The PCR had 60 Vbeta and 13 Jbeta primers. TCRdb keeps only in-frame clones here, not all; method: immunoSEQ multiplex PCR. The sample has around 140,000 clones; approximately 80% are singletons. Sequenced material: PBMCs. The receptor set was obtained from a woman aged 18 to 35 in good health and CMV-seropositive.

The V call is TRBV30, the J call TRBJ1-1; D uncertain. The V and J ends lost 2 bases and 0 bases respectively, with 7 bases between them. Per the germline V gene, CDR1 is GTSNPN and CDR2 is SVGIG (reference sequence). CDR3 length: 13 amino acids. CDR3 DNA: TGTGCCTGGAGTTTTACATTGAACACTGAAGCTTTCTTT. This codes for CAWSFTLNTEAFF.

The rearrangement joins TRBV7-8 to TRBJ1-1, with D perhaps TRBD1 (5 bases). The CDR3 is made up of 13 amino acids. The V end was cut by 5 bases, the J end by 1 base, with 8 bases between. Germline lookup yields CDR1 SGHVS and CDR2 FQNEAQ. The chain's CDR3 is CASSHGQNTEAFF. In DNA, the CDR3 is TGTGCCAGCAGCCATGGACAGAACACTGAAGCTTTCTTT.

This clone is a singleton in its sample. The chain employs TRBV12-5 and TRBJ1-4; a possible D gene is TRBD1 (6 bases). V lost 2 bases, J lost 8 bases, and 15 bases lay in between. This CDR3 has 15 residues. In germline, CDR1 is LGHNT, CDR2 FRNRAP. CDR3 nucleotides: TGTGCTAGTGGTTTGTACCGGGGGGCGCAGGAAAAACTGTTTTTT. It encodes CASGLYRGAQEKLFF.

The chain links TRBV5-5 to TRBJ2-7; 7 bases line up with TRBD2. There are 15 residues in the CDR3. The J segment lost 0 bases and the V segment lost 0 bases, leaving 3 bases of the junction unmatched. CDR1 is SGHKS and CDR2 is YYEKEE in the germline V gene (reference sequence). CDR3 loop: CASSLGLAVSYEQYF. As DNA, the CDR3 is TGTGCCAGCAGCTTGGGTCTAGCGGTCTCCTACGAGCAGTACTTC. Combining the CDR3 with reference TRBV5-5 and TRBJ2-7 gives the whole variable domain DAGVTQSPTHLIKTRGQQVTLRCSPISGHKSVSWYQQVLGQGPQFIFQYYEKEERGRGNFPDRFSARQFPNYSSELNVNALLLGDSALYLCASSLGLAVSYEQYFGPGTRLTVT.

This sequence joins TRBV4-3 and TRBJ1-3, with D uncertain. CDR1 and CDR2 (germline): LGHNA, YSLEER. V lost 3 bases, J lost 2 bases, and 17 bases lay in between. The CDR3 is made up of 17 amino acids. CDR3 nucleotide sequence: TGCGCCAGCAGCCAGGCAAGAGTAGCTATCCCTGGAAACACCATATATTTT. Protein product: CASSQARVAIPGNTIYF.

The V call is TRBV2, the J call TRBJ1-5; 8 bases match TRBD1. Germline lookup yields CDR1 SNHLY and CDR2 FYNNEI. V was clipped by 5 bases and J by 7 bases; unmatched bases: 7. The CDR3 length is 14 residues. The CDR3 loop is CASSPDRGGQPQHF. Here the CDR3 DNA reads TGTGCCAGCAGTCCTGACAGGGGAGGACAGCCCCAGCATTTT.

The chain recombines TRBV7-9 with TRBJ1-6, with D unresolved. The CDR3 contains 16 residues. Germline lookup yields CDR1 SEHNR and CDR2 FQNEAQ (reference sequence). Trimming removed 5 bases from V and 9 bases from J, with 20 bases in between. The CDR3: CASSEDGVLGVSPLHF. CDR3 bases: TGTGCCAGCAGCGAAGATGGGGTTTTGGGAGTTTCACCCCTCCACTTT.

This clone has only one observation. The chain joins TRBV6-1 to TRBJ1-5; maybe TRBD1 (6 bases). From germline, CDR1 is MNHNS and CDR2 SASEGT. This CDR3 is 14 amino acids long. The V end lost 6 bases, the J end lost 4 bases, and 13 bases lay between the germline ends. The CDR3, as DNA: TGTGCCAGCAGGGGCTTACAGGGAAATCAGCCCCAGCATTTT. As protein: CASRGLQGNQPQHF.

This clone was seen a handful of times. This rearrangement joins TRBV11-2 to TRBJ2-7; 8 nucleotides line up with TRBD2. Trimming took 0 bases from V and 7 from J; bases not matched to a gene: 2. The CDR3 contains 13 residues. Germline CDR1 reads SGHAT; CDR2 reads FQNNGV. The DNA for the CDR3 is TGTGCCAGCAGCTTAGACCCGGGAGGGGAGCAGTACTTC. This translates into CASSLDPGGEQYF.

For the CDR3, the DNA is TGTGCCAGCCGAGACAGGGCCCGCGAAAAACTGTTTTTT. It yields the protein CASRDRAREKLFF. The rearrangement joins TRBV25-1 to TRBJ1-4; 7 bases align to TRBD1. The CDR3 extends over 13 amino acids. V was pared by 8 bases and J by 8 bases, with 8 bases of the junction left unmatched. The germline V gene has CDR1 MGHDK and CDR2 SYGVNS.

This clone was recorded a few times. The rearrangement uses TRBV27 and TRBJ1-1; the D gene is possibly TRBD1 (5 bases). In germline, CDR1 is MNHEY, CDR2 SMNVEV (reference sequence). The CDR3 totals 13 residues. The V end lost 3 bases, the J end lost 1 base, and 6 bases lay between the germline ends. The CDR3 protein is CASSFQGNTEAFF. CDR3 sequence (DNA): TGTGCCAGCAGTTTCCAGGGGAACACTGAAGCTTTCTTT.

The rearrangement uses TRBV7-2 and TRBJ2-7; 7 bases agree with TRBD1. Germline loops: CDR1 SGHTA, CDR2 FQGNSA. CDR3 size: 18 residues. Unmatched junction bases numbered 16, after V lost 5 bases and J lost 0 bases. Here the CDR3 reads CASSRPRTGYSFSYEQYF. CDR3 nucleotide sequence: TGTGCCAGCAGCCGACCACGGACAGGTTACTCCTTCTCCTACGAGCAGTACTTC.

This rearrangement joins TRBV7-9 to TRBJ2-7; 10 nucleotides agree with TRBD1. The germline V gene encodes CDR1 SEHNR and CDR2 FQNEAQ (reference sequence). With 4 bases clipped from V and 3 bases from J, the junction kept 15 bases outside the gene matches. The CDR3 is 18 amino acids. The CDR3 nucleotides read TGTGCCAGCAGCTGGACGACGAGCCGGGACAGGGGTAACTACGAGCAGTACTTC. This codes for CASSWTTSRDRGNYEQYF.

This clone was counted once. The chain links TRBV14 to TRBJ2-1, with a possible D match to TRBD1 (5 bases). V was shortened by 4 bases and J by 4 bases, with 11 bases between the two germline ends. The CDR3 consists of 14 residues. The V gene's germline CDR1 is SGHDN and CDR2 FVKESK. The CDR3 nucleotides are TGTGCCAGCAGCCCGAATAGGGGATACAATGAGCAGTTCTTC. Translated: CASSPNRGYNEQFF.

This clone was found a few times. The chain combines TRBV19 with TRBJ2-7; tentative D call: TRBD1 (6 bases). V lost 3 bases and J 2 bases, leaving 8 bases between the germline ends. This CDR3 region has 13 residues. Looked up from germline, CDR1 is LNHDA and CDR2 is SQIVND (reference sequence). This CDR3 reads CASSMGHTYEQYF. CDR3 nucleotide sequence: TGTGCCAGTAGTATGGGACATACCTACGAGCAGTACTTC.

This clone appeared a single time. V gene TRBV29-1 combines with J gene TRBJ1-1; D call uncertain. V was trimmed by 7 bases and J by 0 bases, leaving 12 bases between them. There are 13 residues in the CDR3. The germline gives CDR1 SQVTM, CDR2 ANQGSEA. The CDR3 nucleotides are TGCAGCGCCCTCCGGCGGTTGAACACTGAAGCTTTCTTT. Its translation is CSALRRLNTEAFF.

This clone was recorded once. The chain uses TRBV5-4 and TRBJ1-2; 8 nucleotides align to TRBD1. This CDR3 region has 11 residues. Per the germline V gene, CDR1 is SGHNT and CDR2 is YYREEE (reference sequence). The J segment lost 8 bases and the V segment lost 6 bases, leaving 3 bases of the junction unmatched. CDR3 residues: CASNDRGGYTF. The CDR3 nucleotides read TGTGCCAGCAACGACAGGGGCGGCTACACCTTC.

This chain links TRBV19 with TRBJ2-7; 8 bases agree with TRBD1. Trimming at V came to 3 bases and at J to 3 bases, leaving 4 bases not matched to a gene. Per germline, CDR1 LNHDA and CDR2 SQIVND (reference sequence). This CDR3 contains 14 residues. The CDR3 DNA is TGTGCCAGTAGTATGGGACAGGTCAACTACGAGCAGTACTTC. Translation gives CASSMGQVNYEQYF.

The rearrangement links TRBV5-4 to TRBJ2-3; D is perhaps TRBD1 (7 bases). The V gene's germline CDR1 is SGHNT and CDR2 YYREEE (reference sequence). This CDR3 contains 15 residues. Trimming removed 0 bases from V and 2 bases from J, with 10 bases in between. The DNA for the CDR3 is TGTGCCAGCAGCTTGGACAGGGGACTCACAGATACGCAGTATTTT. Translation gives CASSLDRGLTDTQYF.

This chain connects TRBV6-1 to TRBJ2-7, with 11 bases fitting TRBD1. Germline trimming cut 5 bases from V and 6 bases from J; bases unmatched to any gene: 6. The CDR3 is 14 residues long. Germline CDR1 reads MNHNS; CDR2 reads SASEGT. CDR3 protein: CASSSGTGGGEQYF. In DNA form, the CDR3 reads TGTGCCAGCAGTTCCGGGACAGGGGGTGGCGAGCAGTACTTC.

V gene TRBV7-6 combines with J gene TRBJ2-1; 9 bases fit TRBD1. The CDR3 covers 15 residues. Germline CDR1 SGHVS, CDR2 FNYEAQ. J was trimmed by 10 bases and V by 0 bases; bases with no gene match: 7. For the CDR3, the DNA is TGTGCCAGCAGCTTAGCCTACAGGGGGCTAAGGGAGCAGTTCTTC. It encodes CASSLAYRGLREQFF.

J is TRBJ2-5 and V is TRBV9, with a weak D call TRBD2 (6 bases). The V and J ends lost 0 bases and 1 base respectively, with 10 bases between them. In germline, CDR1 is SGDLS, CDR2 YYNGEE. The CDR3 contains 15 residues. CDR3 region: CASSVVTGGQETQYF. CDR3 bases: TGTGCCAGCAGCGTAGTTACCGGGGGCCAAGAGACCCAGTACTTC. The whole variable domain, filled in from reference TRBV9 and TRBJ2-5, reads DSGVTQTPKHLITATGQRVTLRCSPRSGDLSVYWYQQSLDQGLQFLIQYYNGEERAKGNILERFSAQQFPDLHSELNLSSLELGDSALYFCASSVVTGGQETQYFGPGTRLLVL.

The chain employs TRBV7-2 and TRBJ2-3, with 11 bases lining up with TRBD2. The CDR3 loop spans 16 amino acids. The trim removed 5 bases at V and 2 bases at J, leaving 6 bases unmatched. Germline-derived CDR1 and CDR2 are SGHTA and FQGNSA. The chain's CDR3 is CASSETSGGLTDTQYF. The DNA for the CDR3 is TGTGCCAGCAGCGAAACTAGCGGGGGACTCACAGATACGCAGTATTTT.

The V gene is TRBV7-8, the J gene TRBJ1-1; 10 positions match TRBD1. Germline CDR1 SGHVS, CDR2 FQNEAQ. V lost 7 bases, J lost 4 bases, and 9 bases stayed unmatched. This CDR3 spans 15 amino acids. In DNA, the CDR3 is TGTGCCAGCACCAGAACCCGGGACAGGGGCACTGAAGCTTTCTTT. As protein: CASTRTRDRGTEAFF.

The rearrangement links TRBV5-3 to TRBJ1-2; tentatively, D is TRBD1 (5 bases). TRBV5-3 is noted as an ORF with a role that remains uncertain. The CDR3 totals 12 residues. V was pared by 2 bases and J by 9 bases, with 11 bases between. The CDR3 reads CARSLNRFCYTF. The CDR3 nucleotides are TGTGCCAGAAGCTTAAACAGGTTTTGCTACACCTTC.

The chain carries TRBV7-8 and TRBJ2-5; 9 nucleotides match TRBD1. CDR3 length: 14 amino acids. V gave up 1 base and J gave up 7 bases; unmatched junction bases: 4. Germline lookup yields CDR1 SGHVS and CDR2 FQNEAQ. CDR3 sequence reads: CASSLETGGVTQYF. In DNA form, the CDR3 reads TGTGCCAGCAGCTTAGAGACAGGGGGTGTGACCCAGTACTTC.

The chain is built from TRBV6-5 and TRBJ2-2; 10 nucleotides line up with TRBD2. Germline V lookup: CDR1 MNHEY, CDR2 SVGAGI. The V segment lost 6 bases and the J segment 3 bases; nucleotides outside the gene matches: 4. This CDR3 is built from 15 residues. CDR3 sequence (DNA): TGTGCCAGCAGCGCTGGGACTAGCGACACCGGGGAGCTGTTTTTT. This gives the protein CASSAGTSDTGELFF.

This chain uses TRBV30 with TRBJ2-3; 10 positions agree with TRBD2. This CDR3 has 14 amino acids. Germline CDR1 reads GTSNPN; CDR2 reads SVGIG (reference sequence). V was pared by 5 bases and J by 3 bases, with 5 bases of the junction left unmatched. In nucleotides, the CDR3 is TGTGCCTGGGCTCATAGCGGGGGGACAGATACGCAGTATTTT. This gives the protein CAWAHSGGTDTQYF.

The chain has TRBV5-4 and TRBJ1-2; tentatively, D is TRBD1 (5 bases). Germline CDR1 and CDR2: SGHNT and YYREEE (reference sequence). CDR3 length: 14 residues. V lost 4 bases to trimming and J lost 4 bases, with 14 bases between them. The CDR3 protein is CASSTRAPFYGYTF. The CDR3 nucleotides read TGTGCCAGCAGCACCAGGGCACCGTTCTATGGCTACACCTTC.

V usage is TRBV7-9 and J usage is TRBJ2-1; a possible D gene is TRBD1 (6 bases). This CDR3 region has 12 residues. V shed 1 base and J shed 15 bases, with 13 bases lying between them. Per germline, CDR1 SEHNR and CDR2 FQNEAQ (reference sequence). The CDR3 reads CASSLDRAALFF. The CDR3, as DNA: TGTGCCAGCAGCTTAGACAGGGCGGCATTGTTCTTC.

V gene TRBV27 combines with J gene TRBJ2-7; the D gene is possibly TRBD1 (6 bases). Between the trimmed V and J ends, which lost 5 bases and 5 bases, there was a span of 10 bases. The CDR3 loop spans 12 amino acids. CDR1 MNHEY and CDR2 SMNVEV come from the germline V gene (reference sequence). The CDR3 sequence: CASSRTGNEQYF. CDR3 coding DNA: TGTGCCAGCAGTCGAACAGGGAACGAGCAGTACTTC.

The gene calls are TRBV6-5 and TRBJ2-3, with a tentative D call TRBD2 (6 bases). V was pared by 5 bases and J by 3 bases, with 9 bases between. CDR1 MNHEY and CDR2 SVGAGI come from the germline V gene. This CDR3 is 13 amino acids long. The CDR3, as DNA: TGTGCCAGCAGTGCCCTAGCGACAGATACGCAGTATTTT. Its protein product is CASSALATDTQYF.